This T cell receptor beta chain was identified during a study of cytomegalovirus exposure and HLA in healthy donors. Whole-study results and caveats: A later analysis reportedly found fewer N-insertions in an Asian-associated ancestry cluster than the roughly 670-donor mean. Among immune exposure information, only CMV serostatus was available.

With respect to this clone: The antigen is undetermined.

The CDR3 contains 13 residues. The V gene's germline CDR1 is SGHRS and CDR2 YFSETQ. With V trimmed by 0 bases and J by 11 bases, 5 bases remained unmatched. PCR employed 60 Vbeta and 13 Jbeta primers. The assay was immunoSEQ multiplex PCR, and TCRdb's table has in-frame clones only and misses some. Among approximately 140,000 clones listed, 78% were seen once. The specimen was PBMCs. The source is a male donor in good health and CMV-seronegative. The chain is built from TRBV5-1 and TRBJ2-4, with TRBD1 matching over 7 bases. The DNA for the CDR3 is TGCGCCAGCAGCTTGGTAGGGACAGAACTTCAGTACTTC. Residues: CASSLVGTELQYF.